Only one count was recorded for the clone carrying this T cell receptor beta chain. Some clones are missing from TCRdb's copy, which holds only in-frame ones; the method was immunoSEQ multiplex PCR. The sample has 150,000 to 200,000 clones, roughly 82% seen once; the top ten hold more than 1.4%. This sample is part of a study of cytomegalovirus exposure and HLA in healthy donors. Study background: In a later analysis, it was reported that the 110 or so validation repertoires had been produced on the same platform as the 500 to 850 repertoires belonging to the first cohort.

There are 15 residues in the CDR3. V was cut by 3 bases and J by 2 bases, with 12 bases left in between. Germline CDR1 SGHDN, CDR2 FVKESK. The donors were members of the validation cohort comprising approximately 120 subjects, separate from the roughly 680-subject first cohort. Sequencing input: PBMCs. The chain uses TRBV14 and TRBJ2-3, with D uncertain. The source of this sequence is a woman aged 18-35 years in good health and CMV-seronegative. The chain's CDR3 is CASSQSLHPTDTQYF. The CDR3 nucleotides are TGTGCCAGCAGCCAGAGCCTTCACCCCACAGATACGCAGTATTTT.